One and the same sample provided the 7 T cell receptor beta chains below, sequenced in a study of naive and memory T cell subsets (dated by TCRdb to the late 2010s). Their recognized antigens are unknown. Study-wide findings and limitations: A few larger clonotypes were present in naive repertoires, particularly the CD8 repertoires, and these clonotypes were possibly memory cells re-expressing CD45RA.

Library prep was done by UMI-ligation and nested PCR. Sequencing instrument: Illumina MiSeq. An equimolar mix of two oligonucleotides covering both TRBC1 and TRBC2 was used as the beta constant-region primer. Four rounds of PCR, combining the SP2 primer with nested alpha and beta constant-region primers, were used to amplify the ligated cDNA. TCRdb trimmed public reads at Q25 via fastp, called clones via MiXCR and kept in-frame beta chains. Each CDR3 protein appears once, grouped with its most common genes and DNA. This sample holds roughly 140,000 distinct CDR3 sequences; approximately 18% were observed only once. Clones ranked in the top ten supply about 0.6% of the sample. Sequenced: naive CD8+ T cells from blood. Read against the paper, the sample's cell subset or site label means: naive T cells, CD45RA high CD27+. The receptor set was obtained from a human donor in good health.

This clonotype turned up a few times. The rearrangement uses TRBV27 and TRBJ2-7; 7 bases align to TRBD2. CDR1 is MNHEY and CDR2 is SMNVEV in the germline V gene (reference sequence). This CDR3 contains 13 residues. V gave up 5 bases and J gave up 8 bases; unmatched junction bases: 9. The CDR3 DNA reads TGTGCCAGCAGTGGGAGGGACTTCTTACAGCAGTACTTC. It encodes CASSGRDFLQQYF.

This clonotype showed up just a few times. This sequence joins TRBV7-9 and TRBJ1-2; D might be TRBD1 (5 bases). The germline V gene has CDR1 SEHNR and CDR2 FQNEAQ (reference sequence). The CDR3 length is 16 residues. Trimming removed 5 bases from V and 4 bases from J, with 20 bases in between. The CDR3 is CASSPPRGEDPYGYTF. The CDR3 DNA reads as TGTGCCAGCAGCCCCCCCCGAGGGGAAGACCCCTATGGCTACACCTTC. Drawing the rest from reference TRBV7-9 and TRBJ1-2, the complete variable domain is DTGVSQNPRHKITKRGQNVTFRCDPISEHNRLYWYRQTLGQGPEFLTYFQNEAQLEKSRLLSDRFSAERPKGSFSTLEIQRTEQGDSAMYLCASSPPRGEDPYGYTFGSGTRLTVV.

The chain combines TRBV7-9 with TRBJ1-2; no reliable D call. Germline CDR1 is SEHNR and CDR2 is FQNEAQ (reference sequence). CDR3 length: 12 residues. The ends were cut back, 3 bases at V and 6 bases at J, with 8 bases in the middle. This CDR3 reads CASSFMGNGYTF. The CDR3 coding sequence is TGTGCCAGCAGCTTCATGGGGAATGGCTACACCTTC.

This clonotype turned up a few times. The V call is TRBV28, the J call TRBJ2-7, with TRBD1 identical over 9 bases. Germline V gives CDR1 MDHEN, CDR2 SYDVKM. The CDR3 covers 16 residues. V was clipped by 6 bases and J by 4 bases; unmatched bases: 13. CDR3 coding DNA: TGTGCCAGCAGACCCTCGACCGGGACAGGGAATTACGAGCAGTACTTC. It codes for CASRPSTGTGNYEQYF.

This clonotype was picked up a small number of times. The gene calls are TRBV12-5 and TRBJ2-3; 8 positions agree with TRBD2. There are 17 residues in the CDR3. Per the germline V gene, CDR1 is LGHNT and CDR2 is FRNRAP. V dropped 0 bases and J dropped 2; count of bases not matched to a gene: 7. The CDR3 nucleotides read TGTGCTAGTGGTTTGGTTCCGAGCGGGAGAGACACAGATACGCAGTATTTT. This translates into CASGLVPSGRDTDTQYF.

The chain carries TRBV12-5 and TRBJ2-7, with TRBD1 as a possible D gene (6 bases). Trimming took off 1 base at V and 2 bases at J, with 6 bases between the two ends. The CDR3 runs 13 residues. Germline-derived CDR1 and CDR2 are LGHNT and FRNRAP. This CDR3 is CASGLGTAYEQYF. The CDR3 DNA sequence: TGTGCTAGTGGTTTGGGGACAGCCTACGAGCAGTACTTC.

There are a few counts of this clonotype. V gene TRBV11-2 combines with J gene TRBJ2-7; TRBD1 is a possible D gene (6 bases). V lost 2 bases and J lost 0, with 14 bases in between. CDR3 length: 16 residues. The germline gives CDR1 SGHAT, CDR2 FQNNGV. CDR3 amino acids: CASSLWHRDNSYEQYF. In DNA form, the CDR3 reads TGTGCCAGCAGCTTATGGCACCGGGACAACTCCTACGAGCAGTACTTC. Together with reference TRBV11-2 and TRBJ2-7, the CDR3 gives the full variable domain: EAGVAQSPRYKIIEKRQSVAFWCNPISGHATLYWYQQILGQGPKLLIQFQNNGVVDDSQLPKDRFSAERLKGVDSTLKIQPAKLEDSAVYLCASSLWHRDNSYEQYFGPGTRLTVT.